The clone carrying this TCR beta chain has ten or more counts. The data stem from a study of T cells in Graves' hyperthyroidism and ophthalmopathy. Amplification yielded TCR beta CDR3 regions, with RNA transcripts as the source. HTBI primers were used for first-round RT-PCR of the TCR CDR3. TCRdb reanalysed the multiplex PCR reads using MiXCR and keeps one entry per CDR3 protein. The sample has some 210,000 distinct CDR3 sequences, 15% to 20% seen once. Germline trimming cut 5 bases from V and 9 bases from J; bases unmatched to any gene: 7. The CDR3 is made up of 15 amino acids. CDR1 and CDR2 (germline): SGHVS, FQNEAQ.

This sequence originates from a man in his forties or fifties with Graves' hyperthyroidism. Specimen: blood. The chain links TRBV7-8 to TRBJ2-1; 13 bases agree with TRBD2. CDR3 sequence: CASSMGLAGLAEQFF. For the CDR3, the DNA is TGTGCCAGCAGCATGGGACTAGCGGGGTTAGCTGAGCAGTTCTTC.